This T cell receptor (beta chain) was documented in a study of T cells in Graves' hyperthyroidism and ophthalmopathy. Across the whole study: The blood sample was taken at first diagnosis, before treatment began.

Note on this clonotype: The antigen is undetermined.

From RNA transcripts, TCR beta CDR3 regions were amplified. Initially, a first-round RT-PCR of the TCR CDR3 employed the HTBI primer set. TCRdb recomputed calls from the multiplex PCR reads with MiXCR, one row per CDR3 protein. The sample comprises around 340,000 distinct CDR3 sequences, about 20% of which are singletons, and about half rests with the top ten. Germline values: CDR1 SNHLY, CDR2 FYNNEI. There are 12 residues in the CDR3. Clinicians diagnosed patients from clinical symptoms, serum thyroxine and TRAb, thyroid ultrasound and orbital computed tomography. Study results and limitations: For ophthalmopathy, model prediction preceded onset by a median approximately 6 months.

Material: blood. The V gene is TRBV2, the J gene TRBJ2-7, with D possibly called TRBD1 or TRBD2 (5 bases each). The tail of the sequence fits TRBJ2-1 better, so the J call may be wrong. The TCR comes from a woman between 45 and 60 years old with Graves' hyperthyroidism. This chain's CDR3 is CASSDGTYEQFF. CDR3 nucleotides: TGTGCCAGCAGTGATGGGACCTACGAGCAGTTCTTC.